The 27 T cell receptor beta chains below were found in one sample sequenced in a study of identical twins. TCRdb reprocessed the 5' RACE reads with MiXCR, giving one entry per CDR3 protein. The sample has 200,000 to 250,000 distinct CDR3 sequences; approximately 7.9% are singletons. Separately, the same data were catalogued under a study of yellow fever vaccine responses in identical twins.

Sequencing was carried out using CD8+ T cells sorted from blood. These receptors came from a woman younger than 30 in good health.

Only a few counts were recorded for this clonotype. The gene calls are TRBV20-1 and TRBJ1-1; D is unresolved. The ends were cut back, 0 bases at V and 1 base at J, with 6 bases in the middle. The V gene's germline CDR1 is DFQATT and CDR2 SNEGSKA (reference sequence). The CDR3 loop spans 13 amino acids. DNA for the CDR3: TGCAGTGCTAGAGAGGTAGGGAACACTGAAGCTTTCTTT. Protein: CSAREVGNTEAFF.

This clonotype showed up many times. This chain connects TRBV20-1 to TRBJ1-6, with D unresolved. Germline CDR1 is DFQATT and CDR2 is SNEGSKA (reference sequence). Trimming pared 5 bases from V and 0 bases from J, leaving 8 bases between. The CDR3 is 14 amino acids. The CDR3 coding sequence is TGCAGTGCTCTCCCAAGCTCCTATAATTCACCCCTCCACTTT. Translation: CSALPSSYNSPLHF.

This clonotype was detected only a few times. The chain uses TRBV28 and TRBJ2-3; 10 bases are shared with TRBD1. The J segment lost 4 bases and the V segment lost 7 bases, leaving 8 bases of the junction unmatched. Germline loops: CDR1 MDHEN, CDR2 SYDVKM. The CDR3 totals 15 residues. CDR3 in DNA: TGTGCCAGCACTCCAGGACAGGGGGTGGCAGATACGCAGTATTTT. It encodes CASTPGQGVADTQYF.

The CDR3 DNA reads as TGTGCCAGCAGCTCACGGCGGGAGGGCCCGTACGAGCAGTACTTC. This sequence encodes CASSSRREGPYEQYF. The chain has TRBV14 and TRBJ2-7, with 9 bases matching TRBD2. The trim removed 5 bases at V and 4 bases at J, leaving 9 bases unmatched. Germline values: CDR1 SGHDN, CDR2 FVKESK. CDR3 length: 15 residues.

This clonotype was counted ten times or more. The V and J genes are TRBV6-6 and TRBJ2-1; TRBD2 agrees at 7 bases. J lost 3 bases, V lost 6 bases, and 2 bases had no gene match. Germline V CDR1 and CDR2: MNHNY, SVGAGI (reference sequence). The CDR3 sequence is 13 residues long. In DNA form, the CDR3 reads TGTGCCAGCAGAAGCGGGGTCTACAATGAGCAGTTCTTC. Its translation is CASRSGVYNEQFF.

The chain couples TRBV28 to TRBJ2-5; unclear D gene. The CDR3 spans 16 residues. Germline values: CDR1 MDHEN, CDR2 SYDVKM. V lost 4 bases to trimming and J lost 1 base, with 16 bases between them. CDR3 sequence: CASSYKRTEIQETQYF. The CDR3 bases are TGTGCCAGCAGTTACAAGAGGACCGAAATCCAAGAGACCCAGTACTTC.

The V call is TRBV11-2, the J call TRBJ2-3; 8 bases map to TRBD1. Germline V lookup: CDR1 SGHAT, CDR2 FQNNGV. The CDR3 is 14 amino acids. V dropped 7 bases and J dropped 1; count of bases not matched to a gene: 4. CDR3 bases: TGTGCCAGCAACGAACAGGGGGGCACAGATACGCAGTATTTT. Translated: CASNEQGGTDTQYF.

This clonotype appeared many times. This chain links TRBV12-3 or TRBV12-4 with TRBJ1-5; D may be TRBD1 (6 bases). Trimming cost V 5 bases and J 6 bases, with 14 bases left between them. This CDR3 comprises 14 residues. The CDR3 DNA reads TGTGCCAGCAGTCCCCGAGGGGGGGGTCAGCCCCAGCATTTT. Translated, it gives CASSPRGGGQPQHF.

The rearrangement links TRBV6-1 to TRBJ2-7; 9 nucleotides agree with TRBD1. J lost 4 bases, V lost 4 bases, and 8 bases had no gene match. The CDR3 has 15 residues. Per germline, CDR1 MNHNS and CDR2 SASEGT. The DNA for the CDR3 is TGTGCCAGCAGTGCCGGGACAGGGTTTCCATACGAGCAGTACTTC. It specifies CASSAGTGFPYEQYF.

This clonotype was recorded a few times. This chain uses TRBV7-9 with TRBJ2-7, with 8 bases aligning to TRBD1. V lost 4 bases and J lost 5; bases outside the gene matches: 7. This CDR3 is 14 amino acids long. Germline V gives CDR1 SEHNR, CDR2 FQNEAQ (reference sequence). The CDR3 nucleotides are TGTGCCAGCAGCTCGGGGGACAGGACGCACGAGCAGTACTTC. It yields the protein CASSSGDRTHEQYF.

This clonotype was recorded many times. The rearrangement links TRBV6-5 to TRBJ2-3; the match to TRBD2 covers 11 bases. Losses at the gene ends were 2 bases for V and 2 bases for J; bases not matched to a gene: 6. The CDR3 sequence is 17 residues long. Germline V CDR1 and CDR2: MNHEY, SVGAGI. CDR3 in amino acids: CASSYIAGGPDTDTQYF. The CDR3 DNA reads TGTGCCAGCAGTTACATAGCGGGAGGGCCTGACACAGATACGCAGTATTTT.

With respect to this clonotype: The junction differs from germline at one of its ends, possibly a read error. The chain employs TRBV7-9 and TRBJ2-1, with a weak D call TRBD2 (5 bases). Germline V gene sequence: CDR1 SEHNR, CDR2 FQNEAQ (reference sequence). The CDR3 spans 14 residues. The CDR3 is CASNLGSSYNEQFF. CDR3 DNA: TGTGCCAGCAACTTAGGGAGCTCCTACAATGAGCAGTTCTTC.

The table lists this clonotype with a few counts. V usage is TRBV9 and J usage is TRBJ2-1; D not resolved. The CDR3 length is 14 residues. In germline, CDR1 is SGDLS, CDR2 YYNGEE. The germline V and J ends were trimmed by 5 bases and 2 bases, with 11 bases remaining between them. The CDR3 region has the DNA TGTGCCAGCAGAGGGCCTAACCCCTACAATGAGCAGTTCTTC. This codes for CASRGPNPYNEQFF. Together with reference TRBV9 and TRBJ2-1, the CDR3 gives the full variable domain: DSGVTQTPKHLITATGQRVTLRCSPRSGDLSVYWYQQSLDQGLQFLIQYYNGEERAKGNILERFSAQQFPDLHSELNLSSLELGDSALYFCASRGPNPYNEQFFGPGTRLTVL.

V is TRBV11-2 and J is TRBJ2-3, with TRBD2 matching 13 bases. The germline CDR1 and CDR2 sequences are SGHAT and FQNNGV. V trimming: 5 bases; J trimming: 5 bases; junction bases outside the gene matches: 13. CDR3 length: 18 amino acids. The CDR3 DNA follows: TGTGCCAGCAGCCCCTATCCCACTAGCGGGAGGGCCGGAGATACGCAGTATTTT. Encoded protein: CASSPYPTSGRAGDTQYF.

This clonotype was seen repeatedly, ten times or more. This chain connects TRBV25-1 to TRBJ2-6; 9 bases fit TRBD1. CDR1 is MGHDK and CDR2 is SYGVNS in the germline V gene. There are 18 residues in the CDR3. Trimming removed 4 bases from V and 0 bases from J; junction bases left unmatched: 7. The CDR3 spells CASSGSRTGVSGANVLTF. The DNA of the CDR3 is TGTGCCAGCAGTGGATCTCGGACAGGGGTCTCTGGGGCCAACGTCCTGACTTTC.

The rearrangement joins TRBV2 to TRBJ2-7; 7 bases fit TRBD1. The CDR3 contains 14 residues. Unmatched junction bases numbered 8, after V lost 6 bases and J lost 3 bases. Germline CDR1 is SNHLY and CDR2 is FYNNEI. CDR3 in DNA: TGTGCCAGCAGAAGAACGGGACAGTACTACGAGCAGTACTTC. Translation: CASRRTGQYYEQYF.

The V and J genes are TRBV7-9 and TRBJ2-7, with D possibly being TRBD2 (5 bases). The length of the CDR3 is 13 residues. Germline CDR1 reads SEHNR; CDR2 reads FQNEAQ (reference sequence). V was pared by 7 bases and J by 3 bases, with 13 bases between. CDR3 sequence reads: CASTTGVYYEQYF. CDR3 coding DNA: TGTGCCAGCACGACCGGGGTTTACTACGAGCAGTACTTC.

The chain recombines TRBV20-1 with TRBJ2-2; TRBD1 might be the D (5 bases). The germline CDR1 and CDR2 sequences are DFQATT and SNEGSKA (reference sequence). The CDR3 covers 17 residues. Trimming removed 1 base from V and 1 base from J, with 16 bases in between. CDR3 protein: CSARVPQGDWNTGELFF. CDR3 sequence (DNA): TGCAGTGCTAGAGTGCCCCAGGGCGATTGGAACACCGGGGAGCTGTTTTTT.

This rearrangement joins TRBV9 to TRBJ2-3, with 7 bases aligning to TRBD1. This CDR3 is 14 amino acids long. Germline CDR1 SGDLS, CDR2 YYNGEE. The trim removed 7 bases at V and 1 base at J, leaving 6 bases unmatched. The CDR3 coding sequence is TGTGCCAGCGCCCGGGACAGCCGCACAGATACGCAGTATTTT. Protein: CASARDSRTDTQYF.

This clonotype has just a few counts. The chain couples TRBV2 to TRBJ1-1; D is undetermined. Germline V CDR1 and CDR2: SNHLY, FYNNEI. V dropped 1 base and J dropped 6 bases, with 9 bases sitting between them. The CDR3 length is 13 residues. CDR3 sequence (DNA): TGTGCCAGCAGTGAAGAGTGGGCATCTGAAGCTTTCTTT. This codes for CASSEEWASEAFF. Together with reference TRBV2 and TRBJ1-1, the CDR3 gives the full variable domain: EPEVTQTPSHQVTQMGQEVILRCVPISNHLYFYWYRQILGQKVEFLVSFYNNEISEKSEIFDDQFSVERPDGSNFTLKIRSTKLEDSAMYFCASSEEWASEAFFGQGTRLTVV.

This clonotype showed up many times. This chain joins TRBV7-8 and TRBJ1-1; D is ambiguous. Germline V gene sequence: CDR1 SGHVS, CDR2 FQNEAQ. The ends were cut back, 3 bases at V and 0 bases at J, with 11 bases in the middle. The CDR3 consists of 15 residues. The CDR3 protein is CASSFPQIMNTEAFF. CDR3 DNA: TGTGCCAGCAGCTTCCCCCAAATCATGAACACTGAAGCTTTCTTT.

At least ten counts were recorded for this clonotype. The rearrangement joins TRBV7-9 to TRBJ2-3; the D is unclear. This CDR3 has 12 amino acids. V dropped 6 bases and J dropped 5 bases, with 9 bases sitting between them. The germline CDR1 and CDR2 sequences are SEHNR and FQNEAQ (reference sequence). The CDR3 DNA follows: TGTGCCAGCAGGATAGAAGGAGATACGCAGTATTTT. This encodes CASRIEGDTQYF.

This clonotype was observed many times. This chain uses TRBV28 with TRBJ2-1; TRBD1 aligns across 7 bases. Unmatched junction bases numbered 11, after V lost 4 bases and J lost 8 bases. Germline assignment: CDR1 MDHEN and CDR2 SYDVKM. There are 15 residues in the CDR3. The CDR3 region has the DNA TGTGCCAGCAGTTCCTACGACAGGGTTGGCCATGAGCAGTTCTTC. Translated: CASSSYDRVGHEQFF.

V gene TRBV25-1 combines with J gene TRBJ2-2, with a possible D match to TRBD2 (7 bases). V was cut by 2 bases and J by 0 bases, with 13 bases left in between. The CDR3 runs 17 residues. The V gene's germline CDR1 is MGHDK and CDR2 SYGVNS. CDR3 nucleotide sequence: TGTGCCAGCAGTGAAGGTGGGGGGGCGTCGAACACCGGGGAGCTGTTTTTT. As protein: CASSEGGGASNTGELFF. The full variable domain, completed using reference TRBV25-1 and TRBJ2-2, is EADIYQTPRYLVIGTGKKITLECSQTMGHDKMYWYQQDPGMELHLIHYSYGVNSTEKGDLSSESTVSRIRTEHFPLTLESARPSHTSQYLCASSEGGGASNTGELFFGEGSRLTVL.

This clonotype was counted between two and nine times. The V and J genes are TRBV28 and TRBJ2-2, with no clear D. CDR1 and CDR2 (germline): MDHEN, SYDVKM. The CDR3 sequence is 13 residues long. Trimming took 10 bases from V and 2 from J, leaving 11 bases between them. The CDR3 bases are TGTGCCACCTCTTACACCAACACCGGGGAGCTGTTTTTT. Protein: CATSYTNTGELFF. The entire variable domain, with the rest obtained from reference TRBV28 and TRBJ2-2, is as follows: DVKVTQSSRYLVKRTGEKVFLECVQDMDHENMFWYRQDPGLGLRLIYFSYDVKMKEKGDIPEGYSVSREKKERFSLILESASTNQTSMYLCATSYTNTGELFFGEGSRLTVL.

This clonotype came up a few times. J is TRBJ2-1 and V is TRBV15, with D hard to call. Germline V CDR1 and CDR2: LNHNV, YYDKDF (reference sequence). V was trimmed by 1 base and J by 5 bases, leaving 6 bases between them. This CDR3 region has 13 residues. DNA of the CDR3: TGTGCCACCAGCAGAGTTAACAACAATGAGCAGTTCTTC. This translates into CATSRVNNNEQFF.

This chain links TRBV12-3 or TRBV12-4 with TRBJ1-1; D remains ambiguous. This CDR3 comprises 14 residues. V was pared by 4 bases and J by 7 bases, with 16 bases between. The CDR3 nucleotides read TGTGCCAGCAGTTCACCAGACACGGAGGGTGAAGCTTTCTTT. Its translation is CASSSPDTEGEAFF.